A single sample is the source of the 31 T cell receptor beta chains below, sequenced in a study of early T cells in non-severe SARS-CoV-2 infection. MiXCR, run by TCRdb on the 5' RACE reads, gives a single entry per CDR3 protein. The sample holds some 30,000 distinct CDR3 sequences, roughly 4.5% seen once. Sequenced input: whole blood. All receptors derive from an adult who was a healthcare worker with PCR-confirmed SARS-CoV-2 infection or an uninfected control (not recorded which).

This clonotype was recorded many times. The rearrangement uses TRBV20-1 and TRBJ1-1, with TRBD1 identical over 8 bases. CDR3 size: 14 residues. The germline V gene has CDR1 DFQATT and CDR2 SNEGSKA (reference sequence). The trim removed 2 bases at V and 4 bases at J, leaving 6 bases unmatched. The CDR3 protein is CSARSRTGTTEAFF. The CDR3 region has the DNA TGCAGTGCTAGAAGTAGGACAGGGACCACTGAAGCTTTCTTT.

This chain joins TRBV6-2 or TRBV6-3 and TRBJ2-5, with 9 bases fitting TRBD1. Per the germline V gene, CDR1 is MNHEY and CDR2 is SVGEGT. With 5 bases clipped from V and 2 bases from J, the junction kept 9 bases outside the gene matches. The CDR3 runs 16 residues. The CDR3: CASSQPGQGTQETQYF. Written as DNA, the CDR3 is TGTGCCAGCAGTCAACCAGGACAGGGGACTCAAGAGACCCAGTACTTC.

At least ten counts were recorded for this clonotype. The chain joins TRBV3-1 to TRBJ1-2; D ambiguous. Looked up from germline, CDR1 is LGHDT and CDR2 is YNNKEL (reference sequence). V was shortened by 1 base and J by 6 bases, with 6 bases between the two germline ends. CDR3 length equals 12 residues. The CDR3 here is CASSQGVHGYTF. The CDR3 region has the DNA TGTGCCAGCAGCCAAGGTGTTCATGGCTACACCTTC.

The V call is TRBV24-1, the J call TRBJ1-5; TRBD1 matches at 9 bases. The trim removed 3 bases at V and 9 bases at J, leaving 8 bases unmatched. This CDR3 has 15 residues. Per germline, CDR1 KGHDR and CDR2 SFDVKD. The CDR3 loop is CATSDKTGGEGPQHF. CDR3 nucleotide sequence: TGTGCCACCAGTGATAAGACAGGGGGTGAAGGGCCCCAGCATTTT.

The chain joins TRBV27 to TRBJ2-7; TRBD1 matches 7 bases. Germline assignment: CDR1 MNHEY and CDR2 SMNVEV (reference sequence). The CDR3 consists of 15 residues. The V gene end was trimmed by 5 bases and the J gene end by 5 bases; junction bases not matched to a gene: 12. CDR3 bases: TGTGCCAGCAGTCCGACAGGGTGGAAAATGCACGAGCAGTACTTC. Protein sequence: CASSPTGWKMHEQYF.

To note about this clonotype: This may be a read error, as it is one base from a much larger clone. This rearrangement joins TRBV9 to TRBJ2-2, with TRBD2 matching over 10 bases. Germline lookup yields CDR1 SGDLS and CDR2 YYNGEE. This CDR3 region has 16 residues. Written as DNA, the CDR3 is TGTGCCGGCAGCCCCTCTAGCGGGAGTTTCACCGGGGAGCTGTTTTTT. Translated, it gives CAGSPSSGSFTGELFF.

As to this clonotype: A read error may be the cause here, since a much bigger clone is one base away. This rearrangement joins TRBV10-2 to TRBJ2-3; 14 nucleotides line up with TRBD2. Germline V gene lookup returns CDR1 WSHSY and CDR2 SAAADI. The CDR3 loop spans 14 amino acids. The CDR3 bases are TGCACCAGCAGGGGACTAGCGGGGGAGGATACGCAGTATTTT. It specifies CTSRGLAGEDTQYF.

This clonotype showed up just a few times. The rearrangement uses TRBV7-3 and TRBJ1-6; D ambiguous. This CDR3 spans 15 amino acids. V was shortened by 6 bases and J by 6 bases, with 15 bases between the two germline ends. Per germline, CDR1 SGHTA and CDR2 FQGTGA. As DNA, the CDR3 is TGTGCCAGCAGGTCCCAGGACCGCGTTAATTCACCCCTCCACTTT. Protein sequence: CASRSQDRVNSPLHF.

The rearrangement joins TRBV12-3 or TRBV12-4 to TRBJ1-2, with D possibly being TRBD1 (5 bases). This CDR3 region has 12 residues. V lost 5 bases and J lost 8, with 12 bases in between. CDR3 protein: CASSGDFWGYTF. In DNA form, the CDR3 reads TGTGCCAGCAGTGGGGACTTCTGGGGCTACACCTTC.

This clonotype was recorded many times. The chain is built from TRBV30 and TRBJ1-4; the D is unclear. The germline V gene encodes CDR1 GTSNPN and CDR2 SVGIG (reference sequence). Trimming cost V 2 bases and J 5 bases, with 3 bases left between them. The CDR3 covers 11 residues. CDR3 loop: CAWSRNEKLFF. For the CDR3, the DNA is TGTGCCTGGAGTCGGAATGAAAAACTGTTTTTT.

This clonotype was counted many times. The chain is built from TRBV6-1 and TRBJ2-7, with TRBD1 identical over 10 bases. Germline V gene data show CDR1 as MNHNS and CDR2 as SASEGT. J lost 3 bases, V lost 6 bases, and 5 bases had no gene match. There are 14 residues in the CDR3. The CDR3 coding sequence is TGTGCCAGCAGGGGGACAGGGGCCCTCTACGAGCAGTACTTC. Translation gives CASRGTGALYEQYF.

This clonotype showed up many times. The V gene is TRBV3-1, the J gene TRBJ2-3; TRBD2 matches 8 bases. Germline lookup yields CDR1 LGHDT and CDR2 YNNKEL (reference sequence). This CDR3 comprises 15 residues. With V trimmed by 1 base and J by 6 bases, 6 bases remained unmatched. This chain's CDR3 is CASSQGAGASDTQYF. The CDR3 DNA is TGTGCCAGCAGCCAAGGAGCGGGAGCGTCGGATACGCAGTATTTT.

This clonotype was seen many times. This chain uses TRBV29-1 with TRBJ2-1; 10 bases align to TRBD1. There are 13 residues in the CDR3. The trim removed 6 bases at V and 8 bases at J, leaving 7 bases unmatched. The germline CDR1 and CDR2 sequences are SQVTM and ANQGSEA. Here the CDR3 reads CSVPRQGADEQFF. CDR3 bases: TGCAGCGTACCCCGACAGGGGGCAGATGAGCAGTTCTTC.

This clonotype has a handful of counts. The CDR3 is CSVAGADGSTDTQYF. The CDR3 coding sequence is TGCAGCGTTGCAGGGGCGGACGGGAGCACAGATACGCAGTATTTT. The chain is built from TRBV29-1 and TRBJ2-3, with D tentatively TRBD1 (6 bases). Germline CDR1 is SQVTM and CDR2 is ANQGSEA. This CDR3 is built from 15 residues. Trimming cost V 4 bases and J 0 bases, with 14 bases left between them.

This clonotype has ten or more counts. The chain carries TRBV6-2 or TRBV6-3 and TRBJ2-1, with 7 nucleotides matching TRBD2. V was clipped by 2 bases and J by 8 bases; unmatched bases: 9. Looked up from germline, CDR1 is MNHEY and CDR2 is SVGEGT. The CDR3 totals 15 residues. The CDR3 sequence: CASSYIGGSSDEQFF. The CDR3 nucleotides read TGTGCCAGCAGTTACATTGGCGGGAGTTCGGATGAGCAGTTCTTC.

The sample holds many counts of this clonotype. The rearrangement joins TRBV20-1 to TRBJ2-3, with 9 bases fitting TRBD1. Germline CDR1 is DFQATT and CDR2 is SNEGSKA (reference sequence). The trim removed 6 bases at V and 4 bases at J, leaving 14 bases unmatched. The CDR3 runs 16 residues. The CDR3 DNA follows: TGCAGTGCCCGAACGGGTTGGGACAGGGACGCAGATACGCAGTATTTT. This translates into CSARTGWDRDADTQYF.

This clonotype was recorded at least ten times. The rearrangement joins TRBV18 to TRBJ1-1; the D is unclear. This CDR3 spans 15 amino acids. Trimming cost V 3 bases and J 5 bases, with 16 bases left between them. Germline V lookup: CDR1 KGHSH, CDR2 LQKENI. CDR3 in amino acids: CASSPDRVPQTEAFF. CDR3 DNA sequence: TGTGCCAGCTCACCGGATAGGGTCCCTCAGACTGAAGCTTTCTTT. Full variable domain (rest looked up from reference TRBV18 and TRBJ1-1): NAGVMQNPRHLVRRRGQEARLRCSPMKGHSHVYWYRQLPEEGLKFMVYLQKENIIDESGMPKERFSAEFPKEGPSILRIQQVVRGDSAAYFCASSPDRVPQTEAFFGQGTRLTVV.

In its sample, this clonotype was seen many times. The chain recombines TRBV5-1 with TRBJ2-1; 7 bases align to TRBD1. There are 16 residues in the CDR3. Germline trimming cut 1 base from V and 7 bases from J; bases unmatched to any gene: 11. Germline V gene lookup returns CDR1 SGHRS and CDR2 YFSETQ. The CDR3 loop is CASSLLADRTPNEQFF. The CDR3, as DNA: TGCGCCAGCAGCTTGTTGGCGGACAGGACGCCGAATGAGCAGTTCTTC.

This clonotype has ten or more counts. V usage is TRBV30 and J usage is TRBJ1-6; D is unclear. CDR3 length equals 14 residues. The V end was cut by 0 bases, the J end by 10 bases, with 13 bases between. Per germline, CDR1 GTSNPN and CDR2 SVGIG (reference sequence). The DNA of the CDR3 is TGTGCCTGGAGTGTACTGGAGGGCAGGTCACCCCTCCACTTT. Protein sequence: CAWSVLEGRSPLHF.

In its sample, this clonotype was seen a few times. DNA for the CDR3: TGTGCCAGCAGCGCGGGGTCCTTTAACTCCTACAATGAGCAGTTCTTC. Translating gives CASSAGSFNSYNEQFF. V and J are TRBV4-2 and TRBJ2-1; tentatively, D is TRBD2 (6 bases). Germline CDR1 and CDR2: LGHNA and YNFKEQ. The CDR3 contains 16 residues. The V gene lost 5 bases and the J gene lost 0 bases, with 14 bases spanning the gap.

This chain uses TRBV11-3 with TRBJ1-2, with 8 bases identical to TRBD1. The CDR3 loop spans 13 amino acids. The V gene's germline CDR1 is SGHNT and CDR2 YENEEA. The trim removed 5 bases at V and 3 bases at J, leaving 2 bases unmatched. CDR3 region: CASSGQGHYGYTF. DNA for the CDR3: TGTGCCAGCAGCGGACAGGGCCACTATGGCTACACCTTC.

This clonotype was found many times. V usage is TRBV24-1 and J usage is TRBJ2-3; D remains ambiguous. CDR1 and CDR2 (germline): KGHDR, SFDVKD. The CDR3 extends over 16 amino acids. The V gene lost 3 bases and the J gene lost 0 bases, with 12 bases spanning the gap. The CDR3 loop reads CATSDHGRKSTDTQYF. In DNA, the CDR3 is TGTGCCACCAGTGATCACGGACGGAAAAGCACAGATACGCAGTATTTT.

The sample holds a few counts of this clonotype. This chain joins TRBV29-1 and TRBJ2-5, with D possibly being TRBD2 (5 bases). Trimming took off 6 bases at V and 2 bases at J, with 10 bases between the two ends. Germline loops: CDR1 SQVTM, CDR2 ANQGSEA. The CDR3 sequence is 12 residues long. The DNA for the CDR3 is TGCAGCGTCAGAGGGATTCAAGAGACCCAGTACTTC. It yields the protein CSVRGIQETQYF.

The rearrangement uses TRBV2 and TRBJ2-2; perhaps TRBD2 as D (6 bases). Per the germline V gene, CDR1 is SNHLY and CDR2 is FYNNEI. Trimming pared 0 bases from V and 8 bases from J, leaving 10 bases between. CDR3 length: 14 residues. Written as DNA, the CDR3 is TGTGCCAGCAGTGAAGCGCGGGGCTCGGGGGAGCTGTTTTTT. Its translation: CASSEARGSGELFF.

The V and J genes are TRBV3-1 and TRBJ2-3, with TRBD1 as a possible D gene (6 bases). Germline CDR1 LGHDT, CDR2 YNNKEL (reference sequence). The germline V and J ends were trimmed by 4 bases and 6 bases, with 8 bases remaining between them. The CDR3 extends over 12 amino acids. The CDR3 nucleotides read TGTGCCAGCAGCCCGCAGGGGGATACGCAGTATTTT. Encoded protein: CASSPQGDTQYF.

The sample holds many counts of this clonotype. CDR3 in amino acids: CAWELEGNTEAFF. The CDR3 DNA follows: TGTGCCTGGGAACTGGAGGGGAACACTGAAGCTTTCTTT. The chain links TRBV30 to TRBJ1-1; D ambiguous. Trimming cost V 5 bases and J 1 base, with 11 bases left between them. CDR3 size: 13 residues. The germline gives CDR1 GTSNPN, CDR2 SVGIG (reference sequence).

The chain combines TRBV29-1 with TRBJ2-7; D is uncertain. CDR1 and CDR2 (germline): SQVTM, ANQGSEA. This CDR3 comprises 11 residues. The V end was cut by 6 bases, the J end by 3 bases, with 9 bases between. The CDR3 nucleotides are TGCAGCGTGTCCGACGGCTACGAGCAGTACTTC. It specifies CSVSDGYEQYF.

On this clonotype itself: Germline and junction disagree at one end, which may indicate a read error. The chain joins TRBV7-2 to TRBJ2-2, with D possibly matching TRBD2 (5 bases). Germline CDR1 is SGHTA and CDR2 is FQGNSA. The CDR3 length is 13 residues. The CDR3 DNA is TGTGCCAGCAGCTTAAGGTTGAACGGGGAGCTGTATTTT. This translates into CASSLRLNGELYF.

The sample holds many counts of this clonotype. The gene calls are TRBV4-1 and TRBJ2-3; 8 nucleotides align to TRBD2. CDR1 is MGHRA, CDR2 YSYEKL, per germline. This CDR3 has 16 residues. The trim removed 1 base at V and 2 bases at J, leaving 5 bases unmatched. CDR3 sequence (DNA): TGCGCCAGCAGCCAAGTTTTAGCGGGGATCACAGATACGCAGTATTTT. Protein: CASSQVLAGITDTQYF.

Only a few counts were recorded for this clonotype. The chain couples TRBV5-1 to TRBJ2-1, with 13 bases identical to TRBD2. J lost 0 bases, V lost 0 bases, and 9 bases had no gene match. The germline gives CDR1 SGHRS, CDR2 YFSETQ. This CDR3 contains 20 residues. CDR3 sequence: CASSLDTGLAGRSSYNEQFF. The CDR3 DNA reads TGCGCCAGCAGCTTGGATACGGGACTAGCGGGGAGGAGCTCCTACAATGAGCAGTTCTTC.

The chain employs TRBV25-1 and TRBJ1-2; no clear D. Trimming left V 1 base short and J 4 bases short, with 13 bases between. Germline V gives CDR1 MGHDK, CDR2 SYGVNS. CDR3 length: 15 amino acids. DNA of the CDR3: TGTGCCAGCAGTGAATCCGGGGATCCTTTCTATGGCTACACCTTC. Translated, it gives CASSESGDPFYGYTF.